The 31 T cell receptor beta chains below all came from one sample that was sequenced in a study of T cell repertoires in cytomegalovirus infection. One entry per CDR3 protein, called by TCRdb with MiXCR from the reads. The sample has about 740,000 distinct CDR3 sequences, roughly a third seen once. No antigens are known for them. Sequencing used cultured PBMCs, obtained from culture after CMV antigen stimulation. The source is a human donor in good health (CMV status not recorded). Some clones in this sample may be carry-over from other donors' samples.

With respect to this clonotype: This clone may be a read error of a much larger clone one base away. V usage is TRBV7-2 and J usage is TRBJ1-3; D gene ambiguous. This CDR3 has 14 amino acids. The V gene's germline CDR1 is SGHTA and CDR2 FQGNSA. Between the trimmed V and J ends, which lost 5 bases and 6 bases, there was a span of 14 bases. The CDR3 is CASSTGGGENTIYF. For the CDR3, the DNA is TGTGCCAGCAGCACGGGCGGCGGGGAAAACACCATATATTTT.

This clonotype was picked up a small number of times. The rearrangement joins TRBV6-1 to TRBJ2-2; D remains unclear. Trimming stripped 0 bases from V and 3 bases from J, with 5 bases between. The CDR3 covers 14 residues. Germline values: CDR1 MNHNS, CDR2 SASEGT. CDR3 bases: TGTGCCAGCAGTGAAGCCGAATACACCGGGGAGCTGTTTTTT. Amino acids: CASSEAEYTGELFF.

This chain joins TRBV5-1 and TRBJ1-6; a weak D match, TRBD1 (5 bases). This CDR3 is built from 14 residues. CDR1 is SGHRS, CDR2 YFSETQ, per germline. Trimming stripped 4 bases from V and 7 bases from J, with 12 bases between. The CDR3 loop is CASSPGTENSPLHF. CDR3 coding DNA: TGCGCCAGCAGCCCAGGGACTGAAAATTCACCCCTCCACTTT.

The J gene is TRBJ2-1, the V gene TRBV4-3; D is ambiguous. Trimming shortened V by 0 bases and J by 10 bases, and 10 bases separated the two germline ends. Germline V gene lookup returns CDR1 LGHNA and CDR2 YSLEER. This CDR3 region has 13 residues. The CDR3 DNA reads TGCGCCAGCAGCCAAGAAACCAGATCAGAGCAGTTCTTC. Its translation: CASSQETRSEQFF.

The chain joins TRBV4-1 to TRBJ2-1; possibly TRBD1 for D (7 bases). Between the trimmed V and J ends, which lost 6 bases and 3 bases, there was a span of 18 bases. Germline values: CDR1 MGHRA, CDR2 YSYEKL. The CDR3 has 16 amino acids. CDR3 sequence (DNA): TGCGCCAGCAGAACAGGGGTAGCGGACTTCTACAATGAGCAGTTCTTC. It specifies CASRTGVADFYNEQFF.

This chain uses TRBV28 with TRBJ1-4; the match to TRBD1 covers 11 bases. Germline loops: CDR1 MDHEN, CDR2 SYDVKM. The CDR3 is 14 amino acids. V lost 6 bases and J lost 7; bases outside the gene matches: 4. This CDR3 reads CASSRTGGGEKLFF. The DNA of the CDR3 is TGTGCCAGCAGCCGGACAGGGGGCGGTGAAAAACTGTTTTTT.

This clonotype was picked up one time. The CDR3: CASSSPRQGTYEQYF. CDR3 DNA: TGTGCCAGCAGTTCCCCCCGGCAGGGTACCTACGAGCAGTACTTC. The J gene is TRBJ2-7, the V gene TRBV6-2 or TRBV6-3; tentatively, D is TRBD1 (5 bases). The CDR3 has 15 residues. The V end was cut by 4 bases, the J end by 2 bases, with 15 bases between. Germline CDR1 is MNHEY and CDR2 is SVGEGT.

Only a few counts were recorded for this clonotype. The V call is TRBV7-2, the J call TRBJ2-2; a weak D match, TRBD2 (7 bases). CDR3 size: 15 residues. The ends were cut back, 1 base at V and 6 bases at J, with 12 bases in the middle. Germline assignment: CDR1 SGHTA and CDR2 FQGNSA. Here the CDR3 DNA reads TGTGCCAGCAGCTTAGGGGGGGCGGGAGCCGGGGAGCTGTTTTTT. Its translation is CASSLGGAGAGELFF. The variable domain in full, with the rest retrieved from reference TRBV7-2 and TRBJ2-2, is GAGVSQSPSNKVTEKGKDVELRCDPISGHTALYWYRQSLGQGLEFLIYFQGNSAPDKSGLPSDRFSAERTGGSVSTLTIQRTQQEDSAVYLCASSLGGAGAGELFFGEGSRLTVL.

There are many counts of this clonotype. The chain uses TRBV7-8 and TRBJ1-3; D perhaps matches TRBD1 (5 bases). This CDR3 contains 15 residues. V dropped 7 bases and J dropped 9 bases, with 22 bases sitting between them. CDR1 and CDR2 (germline): SGHVS, FQNEAQ. In DNA, the CDR3 is TGTGCCAGCATCCAGCAGTGGGGACGAGACGGCACCATATATTTT. Translation: CASIQQWGRDGTIYF.

This clonotype was counted a few times. This chain connects TRBV6-2 or TRBV6-3 to TRBJ2-6; the match to TRBD1 covers 7 bases. Unmatched junction bases numbered 11, after V lost 6 bases and J lost 0 bases. CDR1 is MNHEY and CDR2 is SVGEGT in the germline V gene. The CDR3 has 18 residues. DNA for the CDR3: TGTGCCAGCAGCCCTAAGGACAGGAGATTCTCTGGGGCCAACGTCCTGACTTTC. Its translation is CASSPKDRRFSGANVLTF.

CDR3 in DNA: TGTGCCAGCATAGGCAGGAAAGAGACCCAGTACTTC. Protein product: CASIGRKETQYF. The chain has TRBV2 and TRBJ2-5; D call uncertain. The CDR3 is 12 residues long. The ends were cut back, 7 bases at V and 3 bases at J, with 9 bases in the middle. Germline lookup yields CDR1 SNHLY and CDR2 FYNNEI.

The chain employs TRBV7-9 and TRBJ2-3; 13 bases match TRBD2. Trimming at V came to 4 bases and at J to 4 bases, leaving 5 bases not matched to a gene. The CDR3 loop spans 16 amino acids. CDR1 and CDR2 from the germline V gene are SEHNR and FQNEAQ (reference sequence). The CDR3 here is CASSSTSGGAPDTQYF. CDR3 coding DNA: TGTGCCAGCAGCTCAACTAGCGGGGGGGCCCCAGATACGCAGTATTTT.

The sample holds many counts of this clonotype. This chain connects TRBV7-6 to TRBJ2-7, with TRBD2 matching over 12 bases. The V gene end was trimmed by 5 bases and the J gene end by 0 bases; junction bases not matched to a gene: 5. The germline CDR1 and CDR2 sequences are SGHVS and FNYEAQ. The CDR3 is made up of 16 amino acids. The CDR3 sequence: CASSPMTSGGSYEQYF. The CDR3 DNA reads as TGTGCCAGCAGCCCTATGACTAGCGGGGGCTCCTACGAGCAGTACTTC.

The chain recombines TRBV2 with TRBJ2-1; tentative D call: TRBD2 (5 bases). The CDR3 extends over 15 amino acids. V was cut by 3 bases and J by 0 bases, with 9 bases left in between. Germline CDR1 is SNHLY and CDR2 is FYNNEI. CDR3 DNA: TGTGCCAGCAGTGATCCGGGGAGCTCCTACAATGAGCAGTTCTTC. Translating it yields CASSDPGSSYNEQFF. Full variable domain (outside the CDR3, taken from reference TRBV2 and TRBJ2-1): EPEVTQTPSHQVTQMGQEVILRCVPISNHLYFYWYRQILGQKVEFLVSFYNNEISEKSEIFDDQFSVERPDGSNFTLKIRSTKLEDSAMYFCASSDPGSSYNEQFFGPGTRLTVL.

In this sample, this clonotype turned up a few times. The rearrangement joins TRBV20-1 to TRBJ2-3, with TRBD2 matching over 12 bases. The V gene end was trimmed by 5 bases and the J gene end by 4 bases; junction bases not matched to a gene: 4. This CDR3 has 14 residues. Germline CDR1 is DFQATT and CDR2 is SNEGSKA (reference sequence). The CDR3 bases are TGCAGTGCTTTTGGACTAGCGGGGTCAGATACGCAGTATTTT. Amino acid sequence: CSAFGLAGSDTQYF.

The chain recombines TRBV29-1 with TRBJ2-3; 16 bases are shared with TRBD2. Germline CDR1 SQVTM, CDR2 ANQGSEA. The CDR3 extends over 17 amino acids. V trimming: 3 bases; J trimming: 0 bases; junction bases outside the gene matches: 3. CDR3 loop: CSVEGTSGRASTDTQYF. For the CDR3, the DNA is TGCAGCGTTGAGGGGACTAGCGGGAGGGCTAGCACAGATACGCAGTATTTT.

This clonotype was counted only a few times. The chain uses TRBV10-3 and TRBJ2-3, with TRBD2 as a possible D gene (5 bases). The CDR3 is made up of 12 amino acids. CDR1 ENHRY and CDR2 SYGVKD come from the germline V gene. Trimming removed 5 bases at V and 6 bases at J, with 9 bases between. Here the CDR3 DNA reads TGTGCCATCAGTTCCCCGGGGGATACGCAGTATTTT. This sequence encodes CAISSPGDTQYF.

The rearrangement links TRBV18 to TRBJ2-5; 8 nucleotides agree with TRBD2. Germline-derived CDR1 and CDR2 are KGHSH and LQKENI. The CDR3 is made up of 15 amino acids. J lost 2 bases, V lost 3 bases, and 5 bases had no gene match. In nucleotides, the CDR3 is TGTGCCAGCTCACCCCGCGGGGGGACTCAAGAGACCCAGTACTTC. Encoded protein: CASSPRGGTQETQYF.

This chain links TRBV14 with TRBJ2-1; a possible D gene is TRBD2 (5 bases). This CDR3 has 17 amino acids. In germline, CDR1 is SGHDN, CDR2 FVKESK. The germline V and J ends were trimmed by 0 bases and 5 bases, with 17 bases remaining between them. The CDR3 DNA follows: TGTGCCAGCAGCCAAGATAGAGGGTTTTTAGTCCACAATGAGCAGTTCTTC. This sequence encodes CASSQDRGFLVHNEQFF.

The V call is TRBV18, the J call TRBJ1-4, with TRBD1 as a possible D gene (5 bases). Trimming pared 2 bases from V and 7 bases from J, leaving 11 bases between. CDR3 length: 14 amino acids. From germline, CDR1 is KGHSH and CDR2 LQKENI. CDR3 sequence: CASSPVRGGEKLFF. DNA of the CDR3: TGTGCCAGCTCACCAGTAAGGGGAGGTGAAAAACTGTTTTTT.

This clonotype was seen a single time. This chain connects TRBV20-1 to TRBJ2-2, with D unresolved. Trimming took 6 bases from V and 0 from J, leaving 11 bases between them. The CDR3 totals 14 residues. Germline CDR1 reads DFQATT; CDR2 reads SNEGSKA (reference sequence). CDR3 sequence: CSATPRSNTGELFF. The CDR3 DNA reads as TGCAGTGCCACTCCACGCTCGAACACCGGGGAGCTGTTTTTT.

The chain has TRBV27 and TRBJ2-1, with D unresolved. This CDR3 spans 13 amino acids. V lost 5 bases to trimming and J lost 6 bases, with 11 bases between them. Germline loops: CDR1 MNHEY, CDR2 SMNVEV (reference sequence). CDR3 loop: CASSRYYGNEQFF. Here the CDR3 DNA reads TGTGCCAGCAGTCGATACTACGGCAATGAGCAGTTCTTC.

This clonotype was observed a handful of times. This chain joins TRBV2 and TRBJ1-1; perhaps TRBD1 as D (5 bases). The CDR3 contains 13 residues. The germline V gene encodes CDR1 SNHLY and CDR2 FYNNEI. V shed 6 bases and J shed 8 bases, with 16 bases lying between them. CDR3 sequence reads: CASRARDGREAFF. In DNA, the CDR3 is TGTGCCAGCAGGGCCCGGGACGGCAGGGAAGCTTTCTTT.

In its sample, this clonotype was seen a few times. The V and J genes are TRBV7-4 and TRBJ1-5; D gene uncertain. This CDR3 comprises 16 residues. Germline loops: CDR1 SGHVT, CDR2 SQSDAQ. V lost 3 bases and J 5 bases, leaving 17 bases between the germline ends. The CDR3 sequence: CASSFSGLRLYQPQHF. CDR3 bases: TGTGCCAGCAGCTTTTCGGGGTTAAGGCTTTATCAGCCCCAGCATTTT.

The sample holds a few counts of this clonotype. The chain joins TRBV28 to TRBJ1-2; D remains unclear. V lost 5 bases and J lost 8, with 21 bases in between. The CDR3 has 15 residues. CDR1 is MDHEN and CDR2 is SYDVKM in the germline V gene. CDR3 sequence reads: CASSQMDAQLGGYTF. The CDR3 DNA is TGTGCCAGCAGTCAGATGGACGCCCAGCTTGGGGGCTACACCTTC.

The chain has TRBV7-8 and TRBJ2-2, with D uncertain. V was shortened by 2 bases and J by 1 base, with 8 bases between the two germline ends. CDR3 length: 15 residues. Germline CDR1 and CDR2: SGHVS and FQNEAQ. The CDR3 sequence is CASSLLSQNTGELFF. In DNA form, the CDR3 reads TGTGCCAGCAGCTTATTATCTCAGAACACCGGGGAGCTGTTTTTT. Full variable domain (outside the CDR3, taken from reference TRBV7-8 and TRBJ2-2): GAGVSQSPRYKVAKRGQDVALRCDPISGHVSLFWYQQALGQGPEFLTYFQNEAQLDKSGLPSDRFFAERPEGSVSTLKIQRTQQEDSAVYLCASSLLSQNTGELFFGEGSRLTVL.

The V and J genes are TRBV10-3 and TRBJ2-3; 8 nucleotides align to TRBD2. This CDR3 is 18 amino acids long. With 4 bases clipped from V and 2 bases from J, the junction kept 14 bases outside the gene matches. Per the germline V gene, CDR1 is ENHRY and CDR2 is SYGVKD. CDR3 amino acids: CAISGSAVAGGNTDTQYF. CDR3 DNA: TGTGCCATCAGTGGATCTGCGGTTGCGGGGGGTAACACAGATACGCAGTATTTT.

V gene TRBV11-2 combines with J gene TRBJ2-1, with 9 bases lining up with TRBD2. J was trimmed by 5 bases and V by 1 base; bases with no gene match: 12. The CDR3 totals 18 residues. Per the germline V gene, CDR1 is SGHAT and CDR2 is FQNNGV. The CDR3 nucleotides read TGTGCCAGCAGCTTAGTCGGACTAGCGTGGGGGGCCCACAATGAGCAGTTCTTC. Its translation: CASSLVGLAWGAHNEQFF.

This clonotype was counted a few times. The rearrangement links TRBV6-6 to TRBJ1-3, with D unresolved. This CDR3 spans 13 amino acids. Germline CDR1 reads MNHNY; CDR2 reads SVGAGI (reference sequence). V lost 0 bases and J 2 bases, leaving 2 bases between the germline ends. In DNA, the CDR3 is TGTGCCAGCAGTTACTCGGCTGGAAACACCATATATTTT. Residues: CASSYSAGNTIYF.

This rearrangement joins TRBV15 to TRBJ1-5, with TRBD1 matching over 9 bases. The CDR3 has 15 amino acids. Looked up from germline, CDR1 is LNHNV and CDR2 is YYDKDF (reference sequence). V was clipped by 2 bases and J by 4 bases; unmatched bases: 3. CDR3 DNA: TGTGCCACCAGCAGAACAGGGGGCGGTAATCAGCCCCAGCATTTT. It is translated as CATSRTGGGNQPQHF. Full variable domain (rest looked up from reference TRBV15 and TRBJ1-5): DAMVIQNPRYQVTQFGKPVTLSCSQTLNHNVMYWYQQKSSQAPKLLFHYYDKDFNNEADTPDNFQSRRPNTSFCFLDIRSPGLGDTAMYLCATSRTGGGNQPQHFGDGTRLSIL.

This clonotype was detected only once. J is TRBJ2-7 and V is TRBV2; the D gene is possibly TRBD2 (6 bases). This CDR3 region has 13 residues. Looked up from germline, CDR1 is SNHLY and CDR2 is FYNNEI. The V end lost 7 bases, the J end lost 6 bases, and 16 bases lay between the germline ends. This CDR3 is CASTGTRGSEQYF. The CDR3 DNA follows: TGTGCCAGCACCGGGACTCGGGGGTCCGAGCAGTACTTC.